This TCR beta chain was obtained from a study of shared clonotypes between healthy human individuals. Points from the study as a whole: Memory subsets generally showed lower estimated richness than naive subsets.

In the case of this clone: The antigen is not known.

Trimming took 1 base from V and 2 from J, leaving 14 bases between them. This CDR3 region has 16 residues. Germline CDR1 is LGHNT and CDR2 is FRNRAP. The protocol was immunoSEQ multiplex PCR, while the TCRdb copy is restricted to in-frame clones and leaves out a portion. The repertoire includes around 1.1 million clones, about 80% of them detected once, and over 0.8% sits in the top ten. Sequences were obtained from memory CD4+ T cells from PBMCs. Described subset: CD45RA-negative fraction. The TCR was taken from a man aged 18 to 30 in good health. Some clones in this sample may be carry-over from other donors' samples. The chain uses TRBV12-5 and TRBJ1-1; the D gene is possibly TRBD1 (6 bases). The CDR3 region is CASGLGWGAGNTEAFF. CDR3 sequence (DNA): TGTGCTAGTGGTTTGGGATGGGGGGCGGGAAACACTGAAGCTTTCTTT.